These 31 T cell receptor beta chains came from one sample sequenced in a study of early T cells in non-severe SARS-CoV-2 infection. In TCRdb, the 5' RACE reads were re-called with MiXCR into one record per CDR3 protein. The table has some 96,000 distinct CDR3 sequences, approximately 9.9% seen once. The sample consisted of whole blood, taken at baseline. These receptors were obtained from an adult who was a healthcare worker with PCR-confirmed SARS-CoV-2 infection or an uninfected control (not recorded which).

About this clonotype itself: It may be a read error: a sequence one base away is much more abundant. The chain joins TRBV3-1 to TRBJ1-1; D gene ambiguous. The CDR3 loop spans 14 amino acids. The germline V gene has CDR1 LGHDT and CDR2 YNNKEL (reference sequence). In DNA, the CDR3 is TGTGCCAGCAGCCAAGATGGCAGGCTCACTGAAGTTTTCTTT. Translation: CASSQDGRLTEVFF.

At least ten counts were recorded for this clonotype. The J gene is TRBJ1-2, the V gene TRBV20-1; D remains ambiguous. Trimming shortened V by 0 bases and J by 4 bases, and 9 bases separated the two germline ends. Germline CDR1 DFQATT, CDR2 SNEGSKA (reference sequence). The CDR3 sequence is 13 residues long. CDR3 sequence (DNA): TGCAGTGCTAGAGAGGCGAGAGGCTATGGCTACACCTTC. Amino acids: CSAREARGYGYTF.

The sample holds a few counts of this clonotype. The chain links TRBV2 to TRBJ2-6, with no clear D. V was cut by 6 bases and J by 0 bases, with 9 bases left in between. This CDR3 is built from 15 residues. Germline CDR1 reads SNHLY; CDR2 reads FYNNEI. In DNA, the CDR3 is TGTGCCAGCAGCCCCGATCTCTCTGGGGCCAACGTCCTGACTTTC. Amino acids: CASSPDLSGANVLTF. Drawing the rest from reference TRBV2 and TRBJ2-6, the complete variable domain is EPEVTQTPSHQVTQMGQEVILRCVPISNHLYFYWYRQILGQKVEFLVSFYNNEISEKSEIFDDQFSVERPDGSNFTLKIRSTKLEDSAMYFCASSPDLSGANVLTFGAGSRLTVL.

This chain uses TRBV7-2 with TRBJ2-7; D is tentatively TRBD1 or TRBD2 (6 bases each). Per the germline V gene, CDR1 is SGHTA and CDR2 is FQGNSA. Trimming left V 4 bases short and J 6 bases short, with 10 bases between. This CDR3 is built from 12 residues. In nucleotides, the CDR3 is TGTGCCAGCAGCTCGGGGGCGTCCGAGCAGTACTTC. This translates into CASSSGASEQYF.

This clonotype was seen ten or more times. Here the CDR3 DNA reads TGCGCCAGCAGCTTGGCCTCAGGGGGCACTGAAGCTTTCTTT. This sequence encodes CASSLASGGTEAFF. V is TRBV5-1 and J is TRBJ1-1, with 7 bases lining up with TRBD1. This CDR3 region has 14 residues. Germline CDR1 and CDR2: SGHRS and YFSETQ. V shed 0 bases, J shed 4 bases, and the junction held 3 bases outside the gene matches.

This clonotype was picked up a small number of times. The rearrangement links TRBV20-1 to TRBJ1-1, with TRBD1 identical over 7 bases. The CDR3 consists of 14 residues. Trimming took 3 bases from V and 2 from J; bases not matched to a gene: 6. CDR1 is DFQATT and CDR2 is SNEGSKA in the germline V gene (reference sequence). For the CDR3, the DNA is TGCAGTGCTAGGGACAGGCAGGTCAACACTGAAGCTTTCTTT. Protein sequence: CSARDRQVNTEAFF.

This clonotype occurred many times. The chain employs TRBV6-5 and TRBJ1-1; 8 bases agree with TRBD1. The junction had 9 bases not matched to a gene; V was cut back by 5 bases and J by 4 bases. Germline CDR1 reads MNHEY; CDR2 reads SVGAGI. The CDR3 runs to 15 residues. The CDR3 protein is CASSPPTGGITEAFF. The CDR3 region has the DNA TGTGCCAGCAGTCCCCCAACAGGGGGAATCACTGAAGCTTTCTTT.

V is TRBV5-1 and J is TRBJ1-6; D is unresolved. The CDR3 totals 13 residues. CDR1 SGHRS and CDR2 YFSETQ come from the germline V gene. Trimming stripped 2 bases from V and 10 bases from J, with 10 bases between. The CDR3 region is CASSFWGRSPLHF. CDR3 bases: TGCGCCAGCAGCTTTTGGGGTCGGTCACCCCTCCACTTT. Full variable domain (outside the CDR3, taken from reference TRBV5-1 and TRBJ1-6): KAGVTQTPRYLIKTRGQQVTLSCSPISGHRSVSWYQQTPGQGLQFLFEYFSETQRNKGNFPGRFSGRQFSNSRSEMNVSTLELGDSALYLCASSFWGRSPLHFGNGTRLTVT.

The CDR3 is CASGSGTGGYTF. The CDR3 DNA reads TGTGCTAGTGGTTCCGGGACAGGGGGCTACACCTTC. V and J are TRBV12-5 and TRBJ1-2; 9 bases match TRBD1. CDR1 and CDR2 from the germline V gene are LGHNT and FRNRAP. There are 12 residues in the CDR3. After removal of 4 bases from V and 8 bases from J, the junction contained 2 bases not matched to a gene.

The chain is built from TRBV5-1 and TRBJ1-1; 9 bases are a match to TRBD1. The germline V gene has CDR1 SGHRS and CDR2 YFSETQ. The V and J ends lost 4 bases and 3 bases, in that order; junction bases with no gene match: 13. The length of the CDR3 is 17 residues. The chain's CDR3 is CASSLYNGGTGHTEAFF. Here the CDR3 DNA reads TGCGCCAGCAGCCTCTACAATGGTGGGACAGGGCACACTGAAGCTTTCTTT.

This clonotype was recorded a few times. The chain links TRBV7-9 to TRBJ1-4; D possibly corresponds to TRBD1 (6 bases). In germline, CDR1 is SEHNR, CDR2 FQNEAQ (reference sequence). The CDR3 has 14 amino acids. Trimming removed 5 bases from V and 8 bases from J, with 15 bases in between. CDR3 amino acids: CASSQTGQDEKLFF. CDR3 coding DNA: TGTGCCAGCAGCCAGACAGGTCAAGACGAAAAACTGTTTTTT.

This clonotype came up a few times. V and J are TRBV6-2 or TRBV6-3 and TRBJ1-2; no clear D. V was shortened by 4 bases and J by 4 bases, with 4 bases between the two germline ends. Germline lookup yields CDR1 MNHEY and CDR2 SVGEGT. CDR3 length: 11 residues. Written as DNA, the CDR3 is TGTGCCAGCAGTTCTACCTATGGCTACACCTTC. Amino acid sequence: CASSSTYGYTF.

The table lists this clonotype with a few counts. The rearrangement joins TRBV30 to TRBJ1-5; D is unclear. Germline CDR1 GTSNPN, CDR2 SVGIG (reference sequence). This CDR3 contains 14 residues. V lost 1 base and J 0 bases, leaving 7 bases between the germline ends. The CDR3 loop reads CAWSGTVSNQPQHF. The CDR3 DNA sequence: TGTGCCTGGAGTGGGACGGTTAGCAATCAGCCCCAGCATTTT.

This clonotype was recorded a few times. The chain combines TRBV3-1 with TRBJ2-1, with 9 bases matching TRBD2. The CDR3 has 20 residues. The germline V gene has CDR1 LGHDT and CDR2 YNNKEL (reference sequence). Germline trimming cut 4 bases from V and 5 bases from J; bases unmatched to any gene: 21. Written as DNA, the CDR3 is TGTGCCAGCAGCCGAAATCTACTCTACGGACTAGCGCCTAGCCACAATGAGCAGTTCTTC. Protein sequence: CASSRNLLYGLAPSHNEQFF.

The CDR3 DNA follows: TGTGCCAGTAGTGAGGGACAGGCGAATGAAAAACTGTTTTTT. Translation gives CASSEGQANEKLFF. The chain joins TRBV19 to TRBJ1-4, with 8 nucleotides matching TRBD1. J gave up 5 bases and V 5 bases, and 4 bases lay outside the gene matches. The CDR3 spans 14 residues. Germline-derived CDR1 and CDR2 are LNHDA and SQIVND (reference sequence). Looking up the rest from reference TRBV19 and TRBJ1-4 gives the full variable domain: DGGITQSPKYLFRKEGQNVTLSCEQNLNHDAMYWYRQDPGQGLRLIYYSQIVNDFQKGDIAEGYSVSREKKESFPLTVTSAQKNPTAFYLCASSEGQANEKLFFGSGTQLSVL.

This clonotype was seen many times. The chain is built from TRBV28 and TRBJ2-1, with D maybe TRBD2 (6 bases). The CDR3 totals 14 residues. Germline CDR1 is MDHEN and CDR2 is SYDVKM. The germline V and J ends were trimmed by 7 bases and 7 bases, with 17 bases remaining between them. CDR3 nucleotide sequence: TGTGCCAGCACGGGTCTTTTACTAGCAAATGAGCAGTTCTTC. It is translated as CASTGLLLANEQFF.

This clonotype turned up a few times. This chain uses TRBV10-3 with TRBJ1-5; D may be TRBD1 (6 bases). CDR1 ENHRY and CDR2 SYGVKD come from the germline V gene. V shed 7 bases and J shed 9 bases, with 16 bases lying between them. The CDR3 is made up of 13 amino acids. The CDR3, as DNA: TGTGCCATCAATGACAGGCCCCGGGCGCCCCAGCATTTT. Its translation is CAINDRPRAPQHF.

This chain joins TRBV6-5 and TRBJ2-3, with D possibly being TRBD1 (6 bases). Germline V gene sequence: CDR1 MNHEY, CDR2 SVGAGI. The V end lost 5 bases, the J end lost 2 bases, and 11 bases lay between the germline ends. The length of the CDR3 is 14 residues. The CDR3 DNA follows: TGTGCCAGCAGTAACTACAGGGACACAGATACGCAGTATTTT. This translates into CASSNYRDTDTQYF.

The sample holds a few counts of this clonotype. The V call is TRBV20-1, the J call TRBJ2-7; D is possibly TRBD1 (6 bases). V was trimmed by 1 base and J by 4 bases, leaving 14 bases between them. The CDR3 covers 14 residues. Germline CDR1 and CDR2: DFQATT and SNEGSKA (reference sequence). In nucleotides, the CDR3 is TGCAGTGCTAGAGTCGGGACATTATTATACGAGCAGTACTTC. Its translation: CSARVGTLLYEQYF.

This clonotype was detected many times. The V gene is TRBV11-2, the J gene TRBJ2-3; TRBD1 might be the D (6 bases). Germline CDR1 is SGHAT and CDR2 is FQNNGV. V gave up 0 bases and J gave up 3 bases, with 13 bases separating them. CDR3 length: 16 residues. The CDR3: CASSLENRVRTDTQYF. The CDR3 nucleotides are TGTGCCAGCAGCTTAGAAAACAGGGTTCGTACAGATACGCAGTATTTT.

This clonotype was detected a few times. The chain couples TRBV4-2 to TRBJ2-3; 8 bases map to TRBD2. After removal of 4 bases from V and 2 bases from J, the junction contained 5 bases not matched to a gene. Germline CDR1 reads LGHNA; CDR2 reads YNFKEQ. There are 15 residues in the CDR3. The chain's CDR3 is CASSRRGDDTDTQYF. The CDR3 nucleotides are TGTGCCAGCAGCCGGCGGGGGGACGACACAGATACGCAGTATTTT.

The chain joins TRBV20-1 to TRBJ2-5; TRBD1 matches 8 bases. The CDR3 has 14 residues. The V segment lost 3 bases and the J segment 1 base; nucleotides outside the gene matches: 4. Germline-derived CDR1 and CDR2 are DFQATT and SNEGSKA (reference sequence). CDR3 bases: TGCAGTGCTAGGGAGACAGGGGCCCAAGAGACCCAGTACTTC. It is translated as CSARETGAQETQYF.

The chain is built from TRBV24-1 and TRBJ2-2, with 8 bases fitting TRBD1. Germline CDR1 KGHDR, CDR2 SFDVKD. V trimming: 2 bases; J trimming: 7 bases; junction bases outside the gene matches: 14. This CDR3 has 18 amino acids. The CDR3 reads CATSDSPTWTGSIGELFF. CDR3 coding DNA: TGTGCCACCAGTGATTCACCGACCTGGACAGGGAGCATCGGGGAGCTGTTTTTT.

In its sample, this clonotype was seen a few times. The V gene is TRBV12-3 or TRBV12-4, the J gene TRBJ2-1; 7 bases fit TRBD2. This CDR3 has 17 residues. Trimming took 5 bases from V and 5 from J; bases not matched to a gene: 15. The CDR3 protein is CASSPSDGGGTNNEQFF. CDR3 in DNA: TGTGCCAGCAGTCCCTCGGACGGTGGGGGGACTAACAATGAGCAGTTCTTC.

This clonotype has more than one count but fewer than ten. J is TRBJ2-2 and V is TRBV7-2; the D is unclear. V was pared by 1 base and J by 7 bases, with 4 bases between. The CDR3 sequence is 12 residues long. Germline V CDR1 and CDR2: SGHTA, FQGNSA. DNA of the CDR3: TGTGCCAGCAGCTTAGGCTACGGGGAGCTGTTTTTT. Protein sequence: CASSLGYGELFF.

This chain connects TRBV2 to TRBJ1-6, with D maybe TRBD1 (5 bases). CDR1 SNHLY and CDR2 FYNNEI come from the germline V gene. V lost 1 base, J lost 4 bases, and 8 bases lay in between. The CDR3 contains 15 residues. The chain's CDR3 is CASSEVRGYNSPLHF. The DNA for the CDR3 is TGTGCCAGCAGTGAAGTTCGGGGGTATAATTCACCCCTCCACTTT.

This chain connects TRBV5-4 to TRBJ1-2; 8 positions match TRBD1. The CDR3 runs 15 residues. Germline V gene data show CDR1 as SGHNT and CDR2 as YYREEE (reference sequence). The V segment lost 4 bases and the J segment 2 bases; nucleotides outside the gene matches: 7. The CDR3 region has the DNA TGTGCCAGCAGCAGTAGACAGGGGTTCAACTATGGCTACACCTTC. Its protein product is CASSSRQGFNYGYTF.

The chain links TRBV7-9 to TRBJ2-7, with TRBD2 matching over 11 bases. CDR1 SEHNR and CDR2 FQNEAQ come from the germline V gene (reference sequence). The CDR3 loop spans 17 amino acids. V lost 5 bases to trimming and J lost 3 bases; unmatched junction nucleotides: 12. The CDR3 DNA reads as TGTGCCAGCAGCCCATGGTTGGCCGGGACTAGCGGCTACGAGCAGTACTTC. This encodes CASSPWLAGTSGYEQYF.

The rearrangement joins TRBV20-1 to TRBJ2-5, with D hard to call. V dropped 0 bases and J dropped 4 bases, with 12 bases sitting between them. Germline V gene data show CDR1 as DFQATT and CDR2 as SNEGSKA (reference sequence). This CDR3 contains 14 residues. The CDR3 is CSARDHWPPETQYF. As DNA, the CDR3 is TGCAGTGCTAGAGATCATTGGCCTCCAGAGACCCAGTACTTC.

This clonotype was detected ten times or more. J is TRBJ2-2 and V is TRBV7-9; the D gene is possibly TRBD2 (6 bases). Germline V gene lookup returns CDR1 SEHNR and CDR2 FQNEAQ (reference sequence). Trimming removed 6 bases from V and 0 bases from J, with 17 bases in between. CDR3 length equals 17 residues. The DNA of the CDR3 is TGTGCCAGCAGACCTCCCTTAGCGGAGTCGAACACCGGGGAGCTGTTTTTT. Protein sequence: CASRPPLAESNTGELFF.

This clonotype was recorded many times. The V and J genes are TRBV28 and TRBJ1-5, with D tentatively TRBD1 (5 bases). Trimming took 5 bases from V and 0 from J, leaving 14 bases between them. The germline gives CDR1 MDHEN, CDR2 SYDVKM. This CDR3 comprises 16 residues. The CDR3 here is CASSLPPGASNQPQHF. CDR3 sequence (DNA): TGTGCCAGCAGTCTACCCCCTGGGGCTAGCAATCAGCCCCAGCATTTT.